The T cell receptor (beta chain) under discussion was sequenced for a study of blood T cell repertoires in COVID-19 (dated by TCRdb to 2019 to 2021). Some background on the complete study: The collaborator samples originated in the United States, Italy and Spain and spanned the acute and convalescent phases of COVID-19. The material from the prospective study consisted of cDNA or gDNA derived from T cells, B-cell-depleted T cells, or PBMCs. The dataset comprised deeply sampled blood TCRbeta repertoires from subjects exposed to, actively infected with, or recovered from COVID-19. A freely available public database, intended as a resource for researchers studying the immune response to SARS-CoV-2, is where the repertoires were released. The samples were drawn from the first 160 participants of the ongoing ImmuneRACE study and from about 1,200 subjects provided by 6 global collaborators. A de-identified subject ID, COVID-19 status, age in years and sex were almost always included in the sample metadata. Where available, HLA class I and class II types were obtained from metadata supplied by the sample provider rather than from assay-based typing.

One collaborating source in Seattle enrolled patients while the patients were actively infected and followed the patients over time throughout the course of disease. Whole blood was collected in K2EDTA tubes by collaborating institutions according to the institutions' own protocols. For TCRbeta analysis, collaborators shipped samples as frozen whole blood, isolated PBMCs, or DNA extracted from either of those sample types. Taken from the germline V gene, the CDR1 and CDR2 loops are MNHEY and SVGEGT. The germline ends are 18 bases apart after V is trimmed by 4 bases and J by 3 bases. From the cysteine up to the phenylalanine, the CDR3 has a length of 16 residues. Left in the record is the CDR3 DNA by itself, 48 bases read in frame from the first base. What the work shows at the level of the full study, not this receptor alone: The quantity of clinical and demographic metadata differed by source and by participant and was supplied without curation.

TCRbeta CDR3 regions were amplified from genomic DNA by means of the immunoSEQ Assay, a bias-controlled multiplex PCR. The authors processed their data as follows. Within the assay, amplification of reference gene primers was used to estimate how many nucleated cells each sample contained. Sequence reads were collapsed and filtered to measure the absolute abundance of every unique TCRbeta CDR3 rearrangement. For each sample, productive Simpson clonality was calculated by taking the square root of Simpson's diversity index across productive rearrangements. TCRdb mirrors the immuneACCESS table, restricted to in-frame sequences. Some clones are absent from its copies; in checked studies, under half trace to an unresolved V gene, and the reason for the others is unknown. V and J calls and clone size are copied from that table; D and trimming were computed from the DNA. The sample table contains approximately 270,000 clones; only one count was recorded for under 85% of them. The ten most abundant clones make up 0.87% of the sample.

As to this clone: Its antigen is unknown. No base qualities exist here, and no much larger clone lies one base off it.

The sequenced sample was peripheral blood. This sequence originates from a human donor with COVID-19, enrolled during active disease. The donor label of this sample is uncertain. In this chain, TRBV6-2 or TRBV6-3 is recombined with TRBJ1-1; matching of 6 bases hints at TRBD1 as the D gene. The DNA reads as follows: TGTGCCAGCAGTTCTCCTCGGGGGGGGCTGGACACTGAAGCTTTCTTT. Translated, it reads CASSSPRGGLDTEAFF.